Listed below are T cell receptor beta chains from one sample, sequenced in a study of T-cell memory formation after mild COVID-19. A single record per CDR3 protein comes from TCRdb applying MiXCR to the 5' RACE reads. The table has about 100,000 distinct CDR3 sequences, over 8.5% seen once. Sequencing was carried out using PBMCs or a T cell subset sorted from them (not recorded which). The origin of the receptors is a man aged 18 to 29 who had mild COVID-19 (a few samples of this study predate the infection). Cell type and time point are not known. Each CDR3 is given with its conserved first and last residue. Each record gives: V gene, D gene, J gene, clone size, CDR3 DNA, CDR3 protein. D genes are given only for firm matches. The listing skips clone size in some rows; elsewhere it reads once, few, many or a size class.

TRBV20-1,TRBD1,TRBJ1-1,many,TGCAGTGCTTCAGCAGGGGGCGTCGAAGCTTTCTTT,CSASAGGVEAFF
TRBV7-6,-,TRBJ2-7,-,TGTGCCAGCAGCTCAAACGGCCCTGTGGGCTACGAGCAGTACTTC,CASSSNGPVGYEQYF
TRBV3-1,TRBD1,TRBJ1-2,-,TGTGCCAGCAGCCACCAACGCTCAGGGGGTGGCTACACCTTC,CASSHQRSGGGYTF
TRBV29-1,-,TRBJ1-2,few,TGCAGCGTTGATTTGGCTAGTACTAACTATGGCTACACCTTC,CSVDLASTNYGYTF
TRBV7-3,TRBD2,TRBJ2-3,-,TGTGCCAGCAGCTGGACTAGCGGAGAAGCAGATACGCAGTATTTT,CASSWTSGEADTQYF
TRBV4-3,-,TRBJ2-5,-,TGCGCCAGCAGCCAGACTGGGTCCGACGGGGAGACCCAGTACTTC,CASSQTGSDGETQYF
TRBV29-1,-,TRBJ2-6,few,TGCAGCGTTGAAGTAGGGGGGACTGGGGCCAACGTCCTGACTTTC,CSVEVGGTGANVLTF
TRBV25-1,-,TRBJ1-1,-,TGTGCCAGCAGTGAATTAGGTCTGACTGAAGCTTTCTTT,CASSELGLTEAFF
TRBV4-1,TRBD1,TRBJ2-7,-,TGCGCCAGCAGCCAAGTGCGGGACAGGGTACACGAGCAGTACTTC,CASSQVRDRVHEQYF
TRBV5-1,TRBD2,TRBJ2-1,few,TGCGCCAGCAGCTTGGCCTTAGCGGGGGTGTACTACAATGAGCAGTTCTTC,CASSLALAGVYYNEQFF
TRBV7-9,-,TRBJ2-4,-,TGTGCCAGCAGCTTATGGGCAAGCATTCAGTACTTC,CASSLWASIQYF
TRBV4-1,-,TRBJ1-1,few,TGCGCCAGCAGCCAGGGGGGGAACACTGAAGCTTTCTTT,CASSQGGNTEAFF
TRBV4-1,TRBD1,TRBJ2-5,few,TGCGCCAGCAGCCAGCACCAGGGGACAGACCAAGAGACCCAGTACTTC,CASSQHQGTDQETQYF
TRBV2,-,TRBJ1-5,-,TGTGCCAGCAGTGAATGGCAGGGGCCCAATCAGCCCCAGCATTTT,CASSEWQGPNQPQHF
TRBV7-9,TRBD1,TRBJ2-5,many,TGTGCCAGCAGCTCGGACAGGGGGCGATTCCGGGAGACCCAGTACTTC,CASSSDRGRFRETQYF
TRBV9,TRBD1,TRBJ2-3,once,TGTGCCAGCAGCGTATCGGACAGGGACACAGATACGCAGTATTTT,CASSVSDRDTDTQYF
TRBV19,-,TRBJ2-2,few,TGTGCCAGTAGTGTCCTGCAGACGAACACCGGGGAGCTGTTTTTT,CASSVLQTNTGELFF
TRBV7-7,-,TRBJ1-4,few,TGTGCTAGCAGCTTAGTCTTGGGAGACGAAAAACTGTTTTTT,CASSLVLGDEKLFF
TRBV5-1,-,TRBJ2-7,few,TGCGCCAGCAGCTTGGGAGGTGGGGGTCGCGAGCAGTACTTC,CASSLGGGGREQYF
TRBV11-2,TRBD2,TRBJ2-1,few,TGTGCCAGCAGGACCGTTAAAAGGACTAGCGGATACAATGAGCAGTTCTTC,CASRTVKRTSGYNEQFF
TRBV6-2/TRBV6-3,-,TRBJ2-1,-,TGTGCCAGCAGTTACTCGATGGAGGGGGTTGGGAGGGAGCAGTTCTTC,CASSYSMEGVGREQFF
TRBV4-1,TRBD1,TRBJ2-5,few,TGCGCCAGCAGCCAGAACAGGGGAGTAGGGGAGACCCAGTACTTC,CASSQNRGVGETQYF
TRBV7-9,-,TRBJ1-4,-,TGTGCCAGCAGCTTAGGTAGACAGAAGGAAAAACTGTTTTTT,CASSLGRQKEKLFF
TRBV5-1,TRBD1,TRBJ1-4,-,TGCGCCAGCAGCTCCGGGACAGGGGTCGAAAAACTGTTTTTT,CASSSGTGVEKLFF
TRBV13,-,TRBJ2-3,few,TGTGCCAGCAGCTCACCCGGGCGGGTCACAGATACGCAGTATTTT,CASSSPGRVTDTQYF
TRBV18,-,TRBJ2-5,-,TGTGCCAGCTCAACCGTTACAGGTCAAGAGACCCAGTACTTC,CASSTVTGQETQYF
TRBV9,TRBD1,TRBJ2-3,-,TGTGCCAGCAGCGTAGGGACAGGCGGCGGGACAGATACGCAGTATTTT,CASSVGTGGGTDTQYF
TRBV7-6,-,TRBJ2-1,many,TGTGCCAGCAGCTTACCCTTGGGGAGTGGGAATGAGCAGTTCTTC,CASSLPLGSGNEQFF
TRBV15,TRBD2,TRBJ2-5,few,TGTGCCACCAGCAGAGATCGCGGGGGGCAGTTGGAGACCCAGTACTTC,CATSRDRGGQLETQYF
TRBV6-5,TRBD1,TRBJ1-2,few,TGTGCCAGCAGCGCCGACAGGGCGATGTATGGCTACACCTTC,CASSADRAMYGYTF
TRBV12-3/TRBV12-4,-,TRBJ1-5,few,TGTGCCAGCAGTTTAGGGCATCAGCCCCAGCATTTT,CASSLGHQPQHF
TRBV14,-,TRBJ2-1,-,TGTGCCAGCAGCCAAGCCCCCCGGGCCAGCTCCTACAATGAGCAGTTCTTC,CASSQAPRASSYNEQFF
TRBV4-2,TRBD1,TRBJ1-1,-,TGTGCCAGCAGCCAAATACAGGGGGCGGACACTGAAGCTTTCTTT,CASSQIQGADTEAFF
TRBV29-1,-,TRBJ1-2,few,TGCAGCGTTGACCTTGCCAGGTCTAACTATGGCTACACCTTC,CSVDLARSNYGYTF
TRBV6-6,TRBD2,TRBJ2-3,-,TGTGCCAGCAGTGACCCGGGACTAGCGGGGGGGTACACAGATACGCAGTATTTT,CASSDPGLAGGYTDTQYF
TRBV7-2,-,TRBJ2-3,-,TGTGCCAGCAGCTTAGTCGCTAGCGATTTAGATACGCAGTATTTT,CASSLVASDLDTQYF
TRBV7-9,-,TRBJ2-5,many,TGTGCCAGCAGCCCTTTGACAGAAGAGACCCAGTACTTC,CASSPLTEETQYF
TRBV5-1,TRBD1,TRBJ1-6,-,TGCGCCAGCAGCCACGACAGGGACGATTATTCACCCCTCCACTTT,CASSHDRDDYSPLHF
TRBV7-9,-,TRBJ2-1,-,TGTGCCAGCAGCTTAAGAGTCAGAAACAATGAGCAGTTCTTC,CASSLRVRNNEQFF
TRBV27,TRBD1,TRBJ2-1,-,TGTGCCAGCAGTTTAATAGGGACAGGCTACAATGAGCAGTTCTTC,CASSLIGTGYNEQFF
TRBV7-6,TRBD1,TRBJ2-1,many,TGTGCCAGCAGCTTAAGACAGGGGGCCTATGAGCAGTTCTTC,CASSLRQGAYEQFF
TRBV12-3/TRBV12-4,-,TRBJ1-1,many,TGTGCCAGCAGTTCTCAGGTAACAATGAACACTGAAGCTTTCTTT,CASSSQVTMNTEAFF
TRBV4-3,-,TRBJ1-5,many,TGCGCCAGCAGCCAAGCCAGGGTCAATCAGCCCCAGCATTTT,CASSQARVNQPQHF
TRBV12-3/TRBV12-4,-,TRBJ2-7,many,TGTGCCAGCAGTTATCTAGCGTTCTACGAGCAGTACTTC,CASSYLAFYEQYF